Listed below are T cell receptor beta chains from one sample, sequenced in a study of early T cells in non-severe SARS-CoV-2 infection. TCRdb reprocessed the 5' RACE reads with MiXCR, giving one entry per CDR3 protein. The sample lists just over 65,000 distinct CDR3 sequences, about 12% occurring once. The sequenced sample was whole blood. These receptors came from an adult who was a healthcare worker with PCR-confirmed SARS-CoV-2 infection or an uninfected control (not recorded which). The CDR3 runs from the conserved cysteine through the conserved F or W. A D gene is named only where the DNA matches it firmly. Part of the rows lack a size; the others show once, few, many or a class for expanded clones.

clone size	D gene	V gene	J gene	CDR3 protein	CDR3 DNA
.	.	TRBV11-1	TRBJ2-1	CASSFGQGAFF	.
many	.	TRBV9	TRBJ2-3	CASSVAGSTDTQYF	TGTGCCAGCAGCGTAGCCGGGAGCACAGATACGCAGTATTTT
few	TRBD2	TRBV10-3	TRBJ2-1	CAAGTSGNYNEQFF	TGTGCCGCCGGGACTAGCGGGAACTACAATGAGCAGTTCTTC
once	TRBD1	TRBV4-1	TRBJ2-3	CASSRDGQAPDTQYF	TGCGCCAGCAGCCGAGACGGACAGGCTCCAGATACGCAGTATTTT
many	.	TRBV6-2/TRBV6-3	TRBJ2-3	CASSPYSTGTSTDTQYF	TGTGCCAGCAGCCCCTATTCGACAGGTACCAGCACAGATACGCAGTATTTT
many	.	TRBV2	TRBJ1-2	CASSEAAKGSAYGYTF	TGTGCCAGCAGTGAAGCGGCAAAGGGTTCGGCCTATGGCTACACCTTC
few	.	TRBV29-1	TRBJ2-1	CSVAGGGEQFF	TGCAGCGTTGCGGGGGGCGGTGAGCAGTTCTTC
many	.	TRBV10-3	TRBJ2-3	CAIRRTDPSTDTQYF	TGTGCCATCAGAAGGACAGACCCTAGCACAGATACGCAGTATTTT
.	.	TRBV5-1	TRBJ1-2	CASIILRVGYTF	TGCGCCAGCATCATCCTCAGAGTCGGCTACACCTTC
.	.	TRBV20-1	TRBJ1-1	CSARSGINAFF	TGCAGTGCTAGATCCGGGATCAACGCTTTCTTT
few	.	TRBV20-1	TRBJ1-1	CSAQAGRGGVNTEAFF	TGCAGTGCTCAAGCCGGCAGGGGCGGGGTGAACACTGAAGCTTTCTTT
many	TRBD1	TRBV6-6	TRBJ1-5	CASIPDRGGNQPQHF	TGTGCCAGCATTCCCGACAGGGGTGGCAATCAGCCCCAGCATTTT
few	.	TRBV5-5	TRBJ1-5	CASSPGPSNQPQHF	TGTGCCAGCAGCCCGGGCCCTAGCAATCAGCCCCAGCATTTT
.	.	TRBV6-2/TRBV6-3	TRBJ2-5	CAILEPPKTQYF	TGTGCCATCCTAGAACCTCCCAAGACCCAGTACTTC
few	TRBD1	TRBV29-1	TRBJ2-2	CSVARDRVDGTGELFF	TGCAGCGTCGCGCGAGACAGGGTCGACGGCACCGGGGAGCTGTTTTTT
.	.	TRBV20-1	TRBJ2-1	CSASRGRTYNEQFF	TGCAGTGCCTCGAGAGGGAGGACCTACAATGAGCAGTTCTTC
many	.	TRBV7-9	TRBJ2-4	CASSGSTLAKNIQYF	TGTGCCAGCAGCGGCAGTACGCTAGCCAAAAACATTCAGTACTTC
.	TRBD2	TRBV11-2	TRBJ2-1	CASSLAPAGGSEQFF	TGTGCCAGCAGCTTAGCTCCAGCGGGAGGTTCTGAGCAGTTCTTC
few	TRBD1	TRBV24-1	TRBJ2-2	CATSDPGTARTGELFF	TGTGCCACCAGTGATCCCGGGACAGCGAGGACCGGGGAGCTGTTTTTT
many	.	TRBV30	TRBJ1-5	CAWSWAGVSEPQHF	TGTGCCTGGAGTTGGGCGGGGGTGTCGGAGCCCCAGCATTTT
many	TRBD1	TRBV19	TRBJ1-5	CASSTTGGFNQPQHF	TGTGCCAGTAGTACCACAGGGGGATTCAATCAGCCCCAGCATTTT
few	.	TRBV6-5	TRBJ2-7	CASSYLGIPSYEQYF	TGTGCCAGCAGTTACCTGGGTATCCCAAGCTACGAGCAGTACTTC
few	TRBD2	TRBV20-1	TRBJ2-7	CSASPTTSGKYEQYF	TGCAGTGCTAGCCCGACGACTAGCGGGAAATACGAGCAGTACTTC
.	.	TRBV29-1	TRBJ1-4	CSVEVATNEKLFF	TGCAGCGTTGAGGTTGCAACTAATGAAAAACTGTTTTTT
once	.	TRBV25-1	TRBJ2-3	CASSGGSADTQYF	TGTGCCAGCAGTGGGGGATCTGCAGATACGCAGTATTTT
many	TRBD1	TRBV20-1	TRBJ1-1	CSASQGAAFF	TGCAGTGCTAGTCAGGGGGCGGCTTTCTTT
many	TRBD2	TRBV20-1	TRBJ2-7	CSALGLADEQYF	TGCAGTGCCCTCGGACTAGCGGACGAGCAGTACTTC
.	.	TRBV29-1	TRBJ2-3	CSVVSQNTQYF	TGCAGCGTTGTATCGCAAAATACGCAGTATTTT
few	.	TRBV5-1	TRBJ2-7	CASSLESTLEQYF	TGCGCCAGCAGCTTGGAATCGACTCTCGAGCAGTACTTC
many	TRBD1	TRBV28	TRBJ2-7	CASSLNRGQYEQYF	TGTGCCAGCAGTTTAAACAGGGGGCAATACGAGCAGTACTTC
many	.	TRBV18	TRBJ1-6	CASSPAGSYNSPLHF	TGTGCCAGCTCACCCGCAGGGTCCTATAATTCACCCCTCCACTTT
.	.	TRBV11-2	TRBJ2-6	CASSLGRAGANVLTF	TGTGCCAGCAGCTTAGGAAGGGCTGGGGCCAACGTCCTGACTTTC
few	TRBD1	TRBV24-1	TRBJ1-1	CATSDEDRDEAFF	TGTGCCACCAGTGATGAGGACAGGGATGAAGCTTTCTTT
few	TRBD2	TRBV2	TRBJ2-7	CASSASGRVPNAYEQYF	TGTGCCAGCAGTGCCAGCGGGAGGGTCCCGAATGCCTACGAGCAGTACTTC
many	.	TRBV28	TRBJ2-7	CASRSPDGIYEQYF	TGTGCCAGCAGGAGTCCGGACGGAATATACGAGCAGTACTTC
.	.	TRBV27	TRBJ1-2	CATRGLMEGYTF	TGTGCCACGAGGGGTCTCATGGAGGGCTACACCTTC
many	TRBD1	TRBV19	TRBJ2-1	CASIWWDREYNEQFF	TGTGCCAGTATATGGTGGGACAGGGAATACAATGAGCAGTTCTTC
few	.	TRBV5-1	TRBJ1-3	CASSSGTDSGNTIYF	TGCGCCAGCAGCTCCGGGACCGACTCTGGAAACACCATATATTTT
few	.	TRBV15	TRBJ2-7	CATSTGTYSVQYF	TGTGCCACCAGTACAGGGACATATTCTGTGCAGTACTTC
few	.	TRBV6-5	TRBJ2-3	CASSLKAPITDTQYF	TGTGCCAGCAGTTTGAAGGCCCCGATCACAGATACGCAGTATTTT
.	.	TRBV20-1	TRBJ2-7	CSAVGVGSYEQYF	TGCAGTGCGGTTGGAGTCGGGTCCTACGAGCAGTACTTC
few	.	TRBV7-9	TRBJ1-1	CASSLEINTEAFF	TGTGCCAGCAGCTTAGAGATCAACACTGAAGCTTTCTTT